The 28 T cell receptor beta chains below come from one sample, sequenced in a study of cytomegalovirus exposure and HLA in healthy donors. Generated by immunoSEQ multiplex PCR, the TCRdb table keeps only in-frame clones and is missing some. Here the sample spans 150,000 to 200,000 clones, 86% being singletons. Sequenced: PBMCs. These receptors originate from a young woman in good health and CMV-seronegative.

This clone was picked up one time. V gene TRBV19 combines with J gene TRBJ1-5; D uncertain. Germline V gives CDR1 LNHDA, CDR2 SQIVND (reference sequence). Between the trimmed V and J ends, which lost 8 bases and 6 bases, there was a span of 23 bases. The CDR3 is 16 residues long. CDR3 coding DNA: TGTGCCAGTCGCACTAAAGACCGAGCCTTTTTTCAGCCCCAGCATTTT. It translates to CASRTKDRAFFQPQHF.

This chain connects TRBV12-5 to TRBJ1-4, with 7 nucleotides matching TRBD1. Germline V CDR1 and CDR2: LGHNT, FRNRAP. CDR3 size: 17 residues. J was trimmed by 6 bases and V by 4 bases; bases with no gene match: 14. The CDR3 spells CASGSSLKGQIYEKLFF. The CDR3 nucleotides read TGTGCTAGTGGTTCCTCACTAAAGGGACAGATTTATGAAAAACTGTTTTTT.

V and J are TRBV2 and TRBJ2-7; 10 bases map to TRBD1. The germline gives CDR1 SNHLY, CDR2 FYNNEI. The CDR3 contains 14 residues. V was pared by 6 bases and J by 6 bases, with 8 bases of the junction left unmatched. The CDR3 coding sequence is TGTGCCAGCAGAACTGGACAGGGGGTAACCGAGCAGTACTTC. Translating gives CASRTGQGVTEQYF.

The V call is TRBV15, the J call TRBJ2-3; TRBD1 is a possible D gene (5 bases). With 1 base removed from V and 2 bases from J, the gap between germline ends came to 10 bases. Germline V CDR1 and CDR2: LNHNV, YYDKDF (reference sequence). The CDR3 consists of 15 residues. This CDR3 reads CATSRGRAHTDTQYF. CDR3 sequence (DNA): TGTGCCACCAGCAGAGGCAGGGCGCACACAGATACGCAGTATTTT.

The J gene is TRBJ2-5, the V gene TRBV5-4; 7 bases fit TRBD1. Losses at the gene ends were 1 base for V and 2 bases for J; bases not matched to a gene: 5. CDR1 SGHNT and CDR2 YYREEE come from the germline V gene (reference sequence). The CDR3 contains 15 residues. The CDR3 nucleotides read TGTGCCAGCAGCTTGTCCCCGGGACAGCAAGAGACCCAGTACTTC. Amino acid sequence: CASSLSPGQQETQYF.

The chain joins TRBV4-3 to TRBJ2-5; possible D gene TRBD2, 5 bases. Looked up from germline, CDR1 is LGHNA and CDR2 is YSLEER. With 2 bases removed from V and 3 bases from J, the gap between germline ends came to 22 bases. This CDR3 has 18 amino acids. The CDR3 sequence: CASSQTTTSVGVEETQYF. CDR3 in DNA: TGCGCCAGCAGCCAAACCACTACCTCAGTCGGGGTCGAAGAGACCCAGTACTTC.

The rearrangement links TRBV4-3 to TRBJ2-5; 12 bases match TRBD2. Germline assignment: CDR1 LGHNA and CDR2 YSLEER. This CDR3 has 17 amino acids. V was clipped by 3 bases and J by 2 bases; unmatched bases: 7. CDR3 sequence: CASSQGVTSGSQETQYF. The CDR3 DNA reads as TGCGCCAGCAGCCAGGGAGTGACTAGCGGGAGTCAAGAGACCCAGTACTTC.

CDR3 in amino acids: CASSTGLFPYEQYF. For the CDR3, the DNA is TGCGCCAGCAGTACAGGGCTCTTTCCCTACGAGCAGTACTTC. The rearrangement joins TRBV10-1 to TRBJ2-7; D is possibly TRBD1 (6 bases). Germline-derived CDR1 and CDR2 are WNHNN and SYGVQD (reference sequence). CDR3 length equals 14 residues. The germline V and J ends were trimmed by 5 bases and 2 bases, with 13 bases remaining between them.

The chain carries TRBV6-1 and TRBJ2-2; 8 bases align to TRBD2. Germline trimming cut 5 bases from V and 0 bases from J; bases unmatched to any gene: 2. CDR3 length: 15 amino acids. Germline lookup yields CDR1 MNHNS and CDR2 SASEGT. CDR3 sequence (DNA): TGTGCCAGCAGTCTTAGCGGGACGAACACCGGGGAGCTGTTTTTT. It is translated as CASSLSGTNTGELFF.

CDR3 nucleotide sequence: TGTGCCAGCAGCCTAAGCGAGCAGTACTTC. Its protein is CASSLSEQYF. The rearrangement joins TRBV7-9 to TRBJ2-7; D not resolved. V was clipped by 5 bases and J by 6 bases, with 5 bases between them. The CDR3 has 10 amino acids. CDR1 is SEHNR, CDR2 FQNEAQ, per germline (reference sequence).

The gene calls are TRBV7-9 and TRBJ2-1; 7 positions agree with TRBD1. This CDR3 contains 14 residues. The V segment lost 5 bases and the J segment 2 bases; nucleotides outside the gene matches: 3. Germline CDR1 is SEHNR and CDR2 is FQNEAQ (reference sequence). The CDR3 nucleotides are TGTGCCAGCAGCCGGGACAGCACCTACAATGAGCAGTTCTTC. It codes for CASSRDSTYNEQFF.

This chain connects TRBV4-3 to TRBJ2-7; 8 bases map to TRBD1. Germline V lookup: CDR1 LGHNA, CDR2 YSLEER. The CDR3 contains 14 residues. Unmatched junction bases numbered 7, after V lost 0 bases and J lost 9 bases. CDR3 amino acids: CASSQDPGQGRQYF. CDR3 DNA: TGCGCCAGCAGCCAAGACCCCGGACAGGGAAGGCAGTACTTC.

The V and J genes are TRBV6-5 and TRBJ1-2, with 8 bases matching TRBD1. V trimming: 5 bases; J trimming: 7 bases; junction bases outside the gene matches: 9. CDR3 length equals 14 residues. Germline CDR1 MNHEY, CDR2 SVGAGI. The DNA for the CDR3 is TGTGCCAGCAGTCTCCGGACAGGGTCCAGTGGCTACACCTTC. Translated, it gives CASSLRTGSSGYTF.

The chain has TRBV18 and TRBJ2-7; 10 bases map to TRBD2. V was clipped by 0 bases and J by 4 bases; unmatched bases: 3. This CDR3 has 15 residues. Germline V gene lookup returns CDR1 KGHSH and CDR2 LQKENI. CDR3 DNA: TGTGCCAGCTCACCACCGGCTAGCGGGAGTTACGAGCAGTACTTC. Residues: CASSPPASGSYEQYF.

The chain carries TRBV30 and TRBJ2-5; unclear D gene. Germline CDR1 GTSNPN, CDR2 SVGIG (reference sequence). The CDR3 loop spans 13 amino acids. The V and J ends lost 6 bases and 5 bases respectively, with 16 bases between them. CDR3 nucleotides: TGTGCCTGCCAAAGACATTTGGGCGAGACCCAGTACTTC. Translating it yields CACQRHLGETQYF.

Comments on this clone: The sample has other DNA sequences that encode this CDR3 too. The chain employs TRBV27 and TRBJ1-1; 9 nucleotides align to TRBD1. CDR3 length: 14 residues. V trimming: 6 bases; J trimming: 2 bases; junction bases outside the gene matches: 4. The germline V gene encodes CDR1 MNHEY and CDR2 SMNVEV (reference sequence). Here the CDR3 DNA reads TGTGCCAGCAGGGACAGGGGCCTTAACACTGAAGCTTTCTTT. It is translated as CASRDRGLNTEAFF.

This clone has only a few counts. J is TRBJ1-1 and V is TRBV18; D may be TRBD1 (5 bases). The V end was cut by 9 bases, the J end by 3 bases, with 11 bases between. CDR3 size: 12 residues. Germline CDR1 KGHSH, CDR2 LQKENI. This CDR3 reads CASRDYHTEAFF. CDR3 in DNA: TGTGCCAGTCGGGACTACCACACTGAAGCTTTCTTT. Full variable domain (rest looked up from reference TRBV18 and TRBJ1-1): NAGVMQNPRHLVRRRGQEARLRCSPMKGHSHVYWYRQLPEEGLKFMVYLQKENIIDESGMPKERFSAEFPKEGPSILRIQQVVRGDSAAYFCASRDYHTEAFFGQGTRLTVV.

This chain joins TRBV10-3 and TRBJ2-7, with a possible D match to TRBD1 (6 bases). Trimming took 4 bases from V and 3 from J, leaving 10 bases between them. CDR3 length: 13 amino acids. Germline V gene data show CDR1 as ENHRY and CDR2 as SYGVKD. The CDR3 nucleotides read TGTGCCATCAGTGGCGCAGGGGACTACGAGCAGTACTTC. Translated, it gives CAISGAGDYEQYF.

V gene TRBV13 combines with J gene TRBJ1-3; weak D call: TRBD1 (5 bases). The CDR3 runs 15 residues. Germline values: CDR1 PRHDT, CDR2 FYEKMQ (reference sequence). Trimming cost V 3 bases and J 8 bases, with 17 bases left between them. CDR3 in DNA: TGTGCCAGCAGCTTTGGGATGAACCCGGGGGACACCATATATTTT. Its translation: CASSFGMNPGDTIYF.

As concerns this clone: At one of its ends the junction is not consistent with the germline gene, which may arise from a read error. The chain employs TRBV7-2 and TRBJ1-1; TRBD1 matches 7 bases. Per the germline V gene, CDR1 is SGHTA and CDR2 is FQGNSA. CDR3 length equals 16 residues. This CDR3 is CASSLAQTGKSAEAFF. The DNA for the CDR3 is TGTGCCAGCAGCCTAGCCCAGACAGGGAAGAGCGCTGAAGCTTTCTTT.

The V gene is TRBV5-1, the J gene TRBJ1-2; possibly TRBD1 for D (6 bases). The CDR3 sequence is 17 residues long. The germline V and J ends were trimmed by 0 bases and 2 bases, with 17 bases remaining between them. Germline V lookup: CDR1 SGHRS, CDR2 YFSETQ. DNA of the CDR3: TGCGCCAGCAGCTTGGACGGAGACAGGTCGGAAAACTATGGCTACACCTTC. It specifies CASSLDGDRSENYGYTF.

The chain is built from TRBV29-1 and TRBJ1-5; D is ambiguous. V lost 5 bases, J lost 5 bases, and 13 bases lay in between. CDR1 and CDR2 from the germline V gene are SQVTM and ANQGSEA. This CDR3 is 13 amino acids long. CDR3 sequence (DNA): TGCAGCGTTCGCCAAAGGAGCGATCAGCCCCAGCATTTT. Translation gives CSVRQRSDQPQHF.

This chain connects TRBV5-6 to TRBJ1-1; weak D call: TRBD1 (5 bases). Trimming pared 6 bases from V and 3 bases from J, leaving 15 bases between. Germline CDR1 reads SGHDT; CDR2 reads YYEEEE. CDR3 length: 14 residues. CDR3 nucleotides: TGTGCCAGCATCGGGGGGGTTACGGACACTGAAGCTTTCTTT. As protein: CASIGGVTDTEAFF. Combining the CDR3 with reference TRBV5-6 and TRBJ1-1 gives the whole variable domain DAGVTQSPTHLIKTRGQQVTLRCSPKSGHDTVSWYQQALGQGPQFIFQYYEEEERQRGNFPDRFSGHQFPNYSSELNVNALLLGDSALYLCASIGGVTDTEAFFGQGTRLTVV.

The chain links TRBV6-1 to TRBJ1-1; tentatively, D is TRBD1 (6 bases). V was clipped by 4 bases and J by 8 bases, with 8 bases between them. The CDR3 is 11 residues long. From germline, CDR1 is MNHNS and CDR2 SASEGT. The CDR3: CASSVQGEAFF. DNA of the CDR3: TGTGCCAGCAGTGTGCAGGGGGAAGCTTTCTTT.

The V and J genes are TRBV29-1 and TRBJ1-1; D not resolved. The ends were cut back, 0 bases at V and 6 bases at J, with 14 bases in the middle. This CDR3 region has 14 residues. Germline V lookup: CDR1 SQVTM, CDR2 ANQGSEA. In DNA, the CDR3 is TGCAGCGTTGAAGACTGGACGAGGGTCGCTGAAGCTTTCTTT. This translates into CSVEDWTRVAEAFF.

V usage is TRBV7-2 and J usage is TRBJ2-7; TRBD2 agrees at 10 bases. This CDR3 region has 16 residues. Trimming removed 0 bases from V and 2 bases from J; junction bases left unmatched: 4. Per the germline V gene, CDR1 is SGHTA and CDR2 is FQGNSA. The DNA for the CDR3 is TGTGCCAGCAGCTTAGCGCCACTAGCGGGACCCTACGAGCAGTACTTC. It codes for CASSLAPLAGPYEQYF.

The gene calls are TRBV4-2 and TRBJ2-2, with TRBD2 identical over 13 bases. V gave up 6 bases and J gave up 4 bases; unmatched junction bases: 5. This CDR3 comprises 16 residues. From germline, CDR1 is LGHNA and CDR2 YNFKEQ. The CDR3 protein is CASRDGLAGVTGELFF. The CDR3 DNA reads TGTGCCAGCAGAGATGGACTAGCGGGAGTCACCGGGGAGCTGTTTTTT.

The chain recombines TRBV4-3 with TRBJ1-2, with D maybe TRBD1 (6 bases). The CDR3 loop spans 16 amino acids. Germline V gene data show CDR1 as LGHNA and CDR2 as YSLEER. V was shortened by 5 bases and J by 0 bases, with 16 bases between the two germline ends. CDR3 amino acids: CASSYLQGSANYGYTF. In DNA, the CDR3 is TGCGCCAGCAGCTACCTACAGGGCTCAGCTAACTATGGCTACACCTTC.